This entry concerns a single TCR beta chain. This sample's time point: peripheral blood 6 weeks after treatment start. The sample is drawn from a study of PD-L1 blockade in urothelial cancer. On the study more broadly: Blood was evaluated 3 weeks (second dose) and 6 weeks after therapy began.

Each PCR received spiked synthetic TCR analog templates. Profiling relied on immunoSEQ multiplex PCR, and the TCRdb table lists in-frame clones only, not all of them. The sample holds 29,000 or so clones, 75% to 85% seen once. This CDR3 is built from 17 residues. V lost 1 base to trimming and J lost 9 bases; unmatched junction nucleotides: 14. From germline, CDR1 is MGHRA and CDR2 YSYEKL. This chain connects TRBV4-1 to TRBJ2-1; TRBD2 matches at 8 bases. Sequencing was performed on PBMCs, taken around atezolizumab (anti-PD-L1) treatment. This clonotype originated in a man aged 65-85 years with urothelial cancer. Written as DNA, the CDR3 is TGCGCCAGCAGCCAAGGGTCGACGGGGGGGCGGGTCGGTGAGCAGTTCTTC. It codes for CASSQGSTGGRVGEQFF.